This passage covers 18 T cell receptor beta chains from one sample sequenced in a study of blood T cells in healthy people across ages. Combining a sample-barcoded 5' primer with a J-beta primer mix, a second PCR ran for roughly 6 to 11 cycles. Using its own MiXCR run on the 5' RACE reads, TCRdb lists one record per CDR3 protein. The table lists hundreds of thousands of distinct CDR3 sequences, approximately 59% of them singletons. The sample taken for sequencing was blood. These receptors all stem from a man aged 60 to 75 in good health.

This clonotype was observed a handful of times. The V call is TRBV21-1, the J call TRBJ2-4. TRBV21-1 constitutes a pseudogene. This CDR3 comprises 10 residues. For the CDR3, the DNA is TGTGCCAGCAGCAAAAACATTCAGTACTTC. Translating it yields CASSKNIQYF.

Remarks on this clonotype: One end of the junction is discordant with germline, which a read error may explain. The rearrangement uses TRBV27 and TRBJ1-6, with D maybe TRBD1 (5 bases). The CDR3 is made up of 13 amino acids. The V gene's germline CDR1 is MNHEY and CDR2 SMNVEV (reference sequence). CDR3: CAGRERENSPLHF. For the CDR3, the DNA is TGTGCCGGCAGGGAGCGGGAGAATTCACCCCTCCACTTT.

This chain links TRBV27 with TRBJ2-6; TRBD2 agrees at 9 bases. Germline CDR1 MNHEY, CDR2 SMNVEV (reference sequence). The V segment lost 2 bases and the J segment 0 bases; nucleotides outside the gene matches: 5. The CDR3 totals 18 residues. The CDR3 nucleotides read TGTGCCAGCAGTTTACGGTTAGCGGGGGCCTCTGGGGCCAACGTCCTGACTTTC. It codes for CASSLRLAGASGANVLTF.

This clonotype came up a few times. The chain joins TRBV4-1 to TRBJ2-3; a possible D gene is TRBD1 (7 bases). Deletions cut 4 bases from V and 8 bases from J, with 10 bases between. The length of the CDR3 is 12 residues. The germline V gene has CDR1 MGHRA and CDR2 YSYEKL. The CDR3, as DNA: TGCGCCAGCAGCCCTCAGGGGGGTACGCAGTATTTT. Translation gives CASSPQGGTQYF.

The chain is built from TRBV12-3 or TRBV12-4 and TRBJ2-3; the match to TRBD1 covers 7 bases. The trim removed 5 bases at V and 11 bases at J, leaving 4 bases unmatched. CDR3 size: 11 residues. The CDR3 DNA sequence: TGTGCCAGCAGTCTCCGGGACAGGCAGTATTTT. It codes for CASSLRDRQYF.

This clonotype was seen only a few times. V and J are TRBV6-6 and TRBJ1-1; no clear D. The CDR3 extends over 14 amino acids. V was cut by 0 bases and J by 1 base, with 6 bases left in between. From germline, CDR1 is MNHNY and CDR2 SVGAGI (reference sequence). The CDR3 sequence: CASSYSEGNTEAFF. The DNA for the CDR3 is TGTGCCAGCAGTTACTCGGAGGGGAACACTGAAGCTTTCTTT.

This chain links TRBV4-1 with TRBJ2-5; TRBD2 aligns across 11 bases. The J call may be in error: the DNA end matches TRBJ2-7 better. CDR1 and CDR2 from the germline V gene are MGHRA and YSYEKL. The CDR3 length is 18 residues. The CDR3 protein is CASSQDVASGGRDYEQYF. CDR3 coding DNA: TGCGCCAGCAGCCAAGATGTGGCTAGCGGGGGGAGGGACTACGAGCAGTACTTC.

The CDR3 region is CASGPTGSTEAFF. CDR3 coding DNA: TGCGCCAGCGGCCCAACAGGGTCAACTGAAGCTTTCTTT. The V and J genes are TRBV5-1 and TRBJ1-1, with D tentatively TRBD1 (6 bases). The CDR3 runs to 13 residues. The V gene lost 7 bases and the J gene lost 5 bases, with 15 bases spanning the gap. Germline V gene data show CDR1 as SGHRS and CDR2 as YFSETQ.

V usage is TRBV27 and J usage is TRBJ2-1; 10 nucleotides agree with TRBD2. V was pared by 8 bases and J by 3 bases, with 7 bases of the junction left unmatched. Per the germline V gene, CDR1 is MNHEY and CDR2 is SMNVEV (reference sequence). This CDR3 is built from 15 residues. This CDR3 reads CASATSGVFYNEQFF. The DNA of the CDR3 is TGTGCCAGCGCAACTAGCGGGGTCTTCTACAATGAGCAGTTCTTC.

The chain recombines TRBV6-5 with TRBJ1-2; TRBD1 matches at 8 bases. Trimming took 6 bases from V and 1 from J; bases not matched to a gene: 10. The CDR3 covers 16 residues. Looked up from germline, CDR1 is MNHEY and CDR2 is SVGAGI. CDR3 DNA: TGTGCCAGCAGCCAAACGCAGGACAGGGTTAACTATGGCTACACCTTC. Protein: CASSQTQDRVNYGYTF.

The sample holds a few counts of this clonotype. This sequence joins TRBV3-1 and TRBJ2-1, with D perhaps matching TRBD2 (7 bases). Trimming pared 3 bases from V and 7 bases from J, leaving 22 bases between. Looked up from germline, CDR1 is LGHDT and CDR2 is YNNKEL (reference sequence). There are 17 residues in the CDR3. CDR3: CASSHPWGGATWNEQFF. CDR3 bases: TGTGCCAGCAGCCACCCGTGGGGGGGGGCTACGTGGAATGAGCAGTTCTTC.

This clonotype was observed a handful of times. V is TRBV21-1 and J is TRBJ2-4; TRBD1, the table's D call, lacks a check against the DNA. TRBV21-1 is deemed a pseudogene. CDR3 length: 15 amino acids. The CDR3 protein is CARPRGQLAKNIQYF. Here the CDR3 DNA reads TGTGCCAGGCCCAGGGGACAACTAGCCAAAAACATTCAGTACTTC.

In this sample, this clonotype turned up a few times. The chain employs TRBV7-9 and TRBJ1-6, with D unclear. The CDR3 loop spans 18 amino acids. Trimming stripped 1 base from V and 0 bases from J, with 13 bases between. Germline V gene lookup returns CDR1 SEHNR and CDR2 FQNEAQ (reference sequence). CDR3 sequence reads: CASSLGYSRSSYNSPLHF. In DNA, the CDR3 is TGTGCCAGCAGCTTAGGTTACAGTAGGAGCTCCTATAATTCACCCCTCCACTTT.

This CDR3 reads CSVWTTSGGVETQYF. For the CDR3, the DNA is TGCAGCGTTTGGACGACTAGCGGGGGGGTAGAGACCCAGTACTTC. The chain joins TRBV29-1 to TRBJ2-4, with 14 bases that match TRBD2. The closer fit of TRBJ2-5 to the DNA end suggests the J call may be wrong. Germline CDR1 SQVTM, CDR2 ANQGSEA. The CDR3 contains 15 residues.

The chain is built from TRBV7-8 and TRBJ2-5, with D possibly matching TRBD2 (6 bases). The CDR3 sequence is 17 residues long. CDR1 and CDR2 (germline): SGHVS, FQNEAQ. Trimming pared 5 bases from V and 0 bases from J, leaving 19 bases between. The CDR3 region is CASSPLGGGGYQETQYF. Written as DNA, the CDR3 is TGTGCCAGCAGCCCCCTGGGGGGAGGAGGCTACCAAGAGACCCAGTACTTC.

The V gene is TRBV25-1, the J gene TRBJ2-5; weak D call: TRBD1 (5 bases). Trimming removed 2 bases from V and 0 bases from J, with 19 bases in between. Germline-derived CDR1 and CDR2 are MGHDK and SYGVNS. This CDR3 is 18 amino acids long. The CDR3 nucleotides are TGTGCCAGCAGTGAAGCCCAGGGAAACCACCGGTACCAAGAGACCCAGTACTTC. This gives the protein CASSEAQGNHRYQETQYF.

A single count supports this clonotype. The gene calls are TRBV18 and TRBJ2-5; 10 bases align to TRBD1. Germline CDR1 and CDR2: KGHSH and LQKENI. This CDR3 spans 15 amino acids. V dropped 4 bases and J dropped 5; count of bases not matched to a gene: 7. The CDR3 sequence: CASSLSTGGTETQYF. The CDR3 DNA reads TGTGCCAGCTCACTGTCGACAGGGGGCACGGAGACCCAGTACTTC. Supplemented by reference TRBV18 and TRBJ2-5, the full variable domain reads NAGVMQNPRHLVRRRGQEARLRCSPMKGHSHVYWYRQLPEEGLKFMVYLQKENIIDESGMPKERFSAEFPKEGPSILRIQQVVRGDSAAYFCASSLSTGGTETQYFGPGTRLLVL.

The chain carries TRBV7-2 and TRBJ1-2; D is uncertain. Germline loops: CDR1 SGHTA, CDR2 FQGNSA. The CDR3 has 13 amino acids. V was cut by 5 bases and J by 6 bases, with 13 bases left in between. The CDR3 is CASSPAGNDGYTF. DNA of the CDR3: TGTGCCAGCAGCCCAGCGGGGAACGATGGCTACACCTTC. Full variable domain (rest looked up from reference TRBV7-2 and TRBJ1-2): GAGVSQSPSNKVTEKGKDVELRCDPISGHTALYWYRQSLGQGLEFLIYFQGNSAPDKSGLPSDRFSAERTGGSVSTLTIQRTQQEDSAVYLCASSPAGNDGYTFGSGTRLTVV.